Shown below are 19 T cell receptor beta chains from a single sample sequenced in a study of T cell responses to AZD1222 COVID-19 vaccine. Assay used: immunoSEQ multiplex PCR; TCRdb lists only in-frame clones, some missing. The repertoire consists of tens of thousands of clones, with roughly 84% occurring once and the leading ten covering around 5.4%. The specimen was peripheral blood, collected 28 days after the second AZD1222 dose. These TCRs come from an adult who received the AZD1222 COVID-19 vaccine.

The genes are TRBV6-1 and TRBJ1-3, with a possible D match to TRBD1 (5 bases). Between the trimmed V and J ends, which lost 2 bases and 3 bases, there was a span of 11 bases. The CDR3 runs to 15 residues. Germline V gene data show CDR1 as MNHNS and CDR2 as SASEGT. The CDR3 reads CASSERGYVGNTIYF. The CDR3 DNA is TGTGCCAGCAGTGAACGGGGGTATGTTGGAAACACCATATATTTT.

The rearrangement links TRBV19 to TRBJ1-1; no clear D gene. This CDR3 has 13 residues. The V end lost 8 bases, the J end lost 6 bases, and 16 bases lay between the germline ends. Looked up from germline, CDR1 is LNHDA and CDR2 is SQIVND (reference sequence). CDR3 protein: CASQGPSKAEAFF. The CDR3 bases are TGTGCCAGTCAAGGACCCAGTAAGGCTGAAGCTTTCTTT.

This clone was seen a single time. The CDR3 region is CASSLGGDIVSYEQYF. The CDR3 coding sequence is TGTGCCAGCAGCTTAGGGGGTGATATTGTTTCCTACGAGCAGTACTTC. The chain has TRBV7-9 and TRBJ2-7, with unresolved D. V was clipped by 1 base and J by 1 base, with 14 bases between them. The CDR3 has 16 amino acids. CDR1 and CDR2 from the germline V gene are SEHNR and FQNEAQ (reference sequence).

The genes are TRBV28 and TRBJ2-3; D gene ambiguous. V lost 5 bases to trimming and J lost 6 bases, with 15 bases between them. From germline, CDR1 is MDHEN and CDR2 SYDVKM. This CDR3 has 14 residues. The CDR3 loop is CASSPPGQTDTQYF. CDR3 DNA: TGTGCCAGCAGTCCACCCGGGCAGACGGATACGCAGTATTTT.

This clone was seen a handful of times. The chain employs TRBV6-4 and TRBJ2-5; either TRBD1 or TRBD2 may supply D (6 bases each). The CDR3 loop spans 20 amino acids. Deletions cut 0 bases from V and 4 bases from J, with 27 bases between. CDR1 is MRHNA and CDR2 is SNTAGT in the germline V gene. The CDR3: CASSDSRVRGTGFGRETQYF. The CDR3 coding sequence is TGTGCCAGCAGTGACTCAAGAGTTAGGGGGACTGGGTTTGGGAGAGAGACCCAGTACTTC.

This clone has only one observation. This chain uses TRBV11-2 with TRBJ2-5, with D perhaps matching TRBD1 (5 bases). There are 13 residues in the CDR3. Trimming shortened V by 4 bases and J by 5 bases, and 11 bases separated the two germline ends. Germline CDR1 is SGHAT and CDR2 is FQNNGV. The DNA of the CDR3 is TGTGCCAGCAGCTCGACAGTTCGGGAGACCCAGTACTTC. Protein: CASSSTVRETQYF.

The rearrangement links TRBV7-3 to TRBJ2-1; 13 positions agree with TRBD2. Germline V gene data show CDR1 as SGHTA and CDR2 as FQGTGA. V shed 5 bases and J 8 bases; nucleotides not matched to a gene: 6. This CDR3 is built from 15 residues. CDR3 in DNA: TGTGCCAGCAGCATTGATGGACTAGCGGGGGATGAGCAGTTCTTC. Amino acid sequence: CASSIDGLAGDEQFF. The whole variable domain, remainder taken from reference TRBV7-3 and TRBJ2-1, is GAGVSQTPSNKVTEKGKYVELRCDPISGHTALYWYRQSLGQGPEFLIYFQGTGAADDSGLPNDRFFAVRPEGSVSTLKIQRTERGDSAVYLCASSIDGLAGDEQFFGPGTRLTVL.

This clone came up a few times. V gene TRBV28 combines with J gene TRBJ2-1; the D call may be TRBD1 or TRBD2 (5 bases each). Germline lookup yields CDR1 MDHEN and CDR2 SYDVKM. The CDR3 totals 14 residues. V lost 6 bases and J 1 base, leaving 10 bases between the germline ends. The CDR3 bases are TGTGCCAGCAGGGGGACGTTATCCTACAATGAGCAGTTCTTC. Protein product: CASRGTLSYNEQFF.

The rearrangement joins TRBV15 to TRBJ1-5; 9 bases agree with TRBD1. J was trimmed by 7 bases and V by 1 base; bases with no gene match: 5. The CDR3 runs to 15 residues. Germline V gives CDR1 LNHNV, CDR2 YYDKDF (reference sequence). This chain's CDR3 is CATSRAGTGQQPQHF. CDR3 sequence (DNA): TGTGCCACCAGCAGAGCCGGGACAGGGCAACAGCCCCAGCATTTT.

The chain combines TRBV6-6 with TRBJ2-3, with TRBD2 matching 7 bases. CDR3 length: 15 amino acids. V trimming: 0 bases; J trimming: 5 bases; junction bases outside the gene matches: 5. The germline V gene has CDR1 MNHNY and CDR2 SVGAGI (reference sequence). CDR3 in DNA: TGTGCCAGCAGTTACTCGCAGGGAGGGAAAGATACGCAGTATTTT. It encodes CASSYSQGGKDTQYF.

Here the CDR3 DNA reads TGTGCCAGTAGTATGGGGGCCTACCAAGAGACCCAGTACTTC. Its translation: CASSMGAYQETQYF. The chain is built from TRBV19 and TRBJ2-5, with D possibly matching TRBD1 (6 bases). Germline V gene data show CDR1 as LNHDA and CDR2 as SQIVND (reference sequence). The CDR3 is 14 residues long. V was shortened by 3 bases and J by 0 bases, with 8 bases between the two germline ends.

J is TRBJ2-7 and V is TRBV28; TRBD1 might be the D (7 bases). The CDR3 runs to 14 residues. Trimming left V 4 bases short and J 1 base short, with 11 bases between. CDR1 and CDR2 from the germline V gene are MDHEN and SYDVKM. CDR3 loop: CASSSAGGSYEQYF. The DNA for the CDR3 is TGTGCCAGCAGTTCGGCAGGGGGGTCCTACGAGCAGTACTTC.

V and J are TRBV19 and TRBJ1-6; the D is unclear. Germline V gives CDR1 LNHDA, CDR2 SQIVND (reference sequence). Between the trimmed V and J ends, which lost 5 bases and 5 bases, there was a span of 7 bases. The CDR3 sequence is 13 residues long. CDR3 sequence (DNA): TGTGCCAGTAGTGCCGGGAATAATTCACCCCTCCACTTT. As protein: CASSAGNNSPLHF.

The chain combines TRBV7-3 with TRBJ1-6; D not certain. CDR3 size: 16 residues. Germline CDR1 SGHTA, CDR2 FQGTGA. The V end was cut by 5 bases, the J end by 10 bases, with 21 bases between. In nucleotides, the CDR3 is TGTGCCAGCAGCCCAAGCCTCGGGTCTCAGCGGTCACCCCTCCACTTT. Translating gives CASSPSLGSQRSPLHF.

The chain has TRBV27 and TRBJ2-7, with no clear D. Trimming left V 2 bases short and J 0 bases short, with 11 bases between. Germline V lookup: CDR1 MNHEY, CDR2 SMNVEV (reference sequence). This CDR3 region has 15 residues. CDR3 amino acids: CASSLKAPFSYEQYF. CDR3 coding DNA: TGTGCCAGCAGTTTAAAGGCACCCTTCTCCTACGAGCAGTACTTC.

This clone was seen just once. The chain links TRBV7-2 to TRBJ1-4, with unresolved D. The CDR3 is 14 amino acids. Trimming removed 5 bases at V and 5 bases at J, with 12 bases between. Germline values: CDR1 SGHTA, CDR2 FQGNSA. The CDR3 here is CASSTDEKNEKLFF. In DNA form, the CDR3 reads TGTGCCAGCAGCACCGACGAGAAGAATGAAAAACTGTTTTTT.

The chain has TRBV7-8 and TRBJ1-5; D not resolved. The V and J ends lost 5 bases and 2 bases respectively, with 10 bases between them. The CDR3 runs to 14 residues. Germline V CDR1 and CDR2: SGHVS, FQNEAQ. CDR3 region: CASSLSRGNQPQHF. The CDR3 nucleotides read TGTGCCAGCAGCCTAAGTCGAGGCAATCAGCCCCAGCATTTT.

The chain employs TRBV7-9 and TRBJ2-2; D remains unclear. Trimming left V 1 base short and J 1 base short, with 10 bases between. CDR1 SEHNR and CDR2 FQNEAQ come from the germline V gene (reference sequence). This CDR3 comprises 16 residues. The CDR3 coding sequence is TGTGCCAGCAGCTTAGGTTGGCCCAAGAACACCGGGGAGCTGTTTTTT. Translation: CASSLGWPKNTGELFF. Combining the CDR3 with reference TRBV7-9 and TRBJ2-2 gives the whole variable domain DTGVSQNPRHKITKRGQNVTFRCDPISEHNRLYWYRQTLGQGPEFLTYFQNEAQLEKSRLLSDRFSAERPKGSFSTLEIQRTEQGDSAMYLCASSLGWPKNTGELFFGEGSRLTVL.

The V and J genes are TRBV9 and TRBJ2-7, with 8 bases that match TRBD1. This CDR3 region has 15 residues. Germline V gene lookup returns CDR1 SGDLS and CDR2 YYNGEE. V dropped 0 bases and J dropped 2; count of bases not matched to a gene: 4. This CDR3 is CASSVAQGVTYEQYF. The CDR3 DNA follows: TGTGCCAGCAGCGTAGCACAGGGGGTTACCTACGAGCAGTACTTC. Full variable domain (outside the CDR3, taken from reference TRBV9 and TRBJ2-7): DSGVTQTPKHLITATGQRVTLRCSPRSGDLSVYWYQQSLDQGLQFLIQYYNGEERAKGNILERFSAQQFPDLHSELNLSSLELGDSALYFCASSVAQGVTYEQYFGPGTRLTVT.